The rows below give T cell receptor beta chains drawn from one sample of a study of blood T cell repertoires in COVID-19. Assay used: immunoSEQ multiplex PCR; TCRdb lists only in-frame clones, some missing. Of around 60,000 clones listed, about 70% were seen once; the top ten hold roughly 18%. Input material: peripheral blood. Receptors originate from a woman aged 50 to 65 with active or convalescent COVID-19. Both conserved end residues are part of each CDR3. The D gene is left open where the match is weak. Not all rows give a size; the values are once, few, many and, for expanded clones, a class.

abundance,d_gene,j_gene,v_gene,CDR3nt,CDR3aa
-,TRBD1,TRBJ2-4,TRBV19,TGTGCCAGTAGTAGGGACAGGGCCTTCCACCTAGCCAAAAACATTCAGTACTTC,CASSRDRAFHLAKNIQYF
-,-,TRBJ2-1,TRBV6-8,TGTGCCAGCAGACCCCCTAGGAGACTTTCCTACAATGAGCAGTTCTTC,CASRPPRRLSYNEQFF
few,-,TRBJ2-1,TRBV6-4,TGTGCCAGCAGTGAAGGGACAATCTACAATGAGCAGTTCTTC,CASSEGTIYNEQFF
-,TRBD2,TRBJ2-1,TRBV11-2,TGTGCCAGCGAGCTTAGGGTCGCGGGGGGCTCCTACAATGAGCAGTTCTTC,CASELRVAGGSYNEQFF
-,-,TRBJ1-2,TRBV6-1,TGTGCCAGCAGTGAAGTTGGACTGATCTATGGCTACACCTTC,CASSEVGLIYGYTF
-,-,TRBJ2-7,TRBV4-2,TGTGCCAGCAGCCAAGTGTCCGAGTGGTCCTACGAGCAGTACTTC,CASSQVSEWSYEQYF
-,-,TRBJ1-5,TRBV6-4,TGTGCCAGCAGTGAGGGGAGGTCCAATCAGCCCCAGCATTTT,CASSEGRSNQPQHF
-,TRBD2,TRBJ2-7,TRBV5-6,TGTGCCAGCAGCTTGGCAGGACTAGCGGGTAAGGAGCAGTACTTC,CASSLAGLAGKEQYF
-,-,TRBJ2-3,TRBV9,TGTGCCAGCAGTTCTACAGCAACGCAGTATTTT,CASSSTATQYF
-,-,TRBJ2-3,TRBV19,TGTGCCAGTAGTAACAAACTAGGCACAGATACGCAGTATTTT,CASSNKLGTDTQYF
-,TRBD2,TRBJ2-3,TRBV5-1,TGCGCCAGCCATCGTAGCGGGGCAAGCACAGATACGCAGTATTTT,CASHRSGASTDTQYF
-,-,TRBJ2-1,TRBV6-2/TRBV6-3,TGTGCCAGCAGCACTACGTACAATGAGCAGTTCTTC,CASSTTYNEQFF
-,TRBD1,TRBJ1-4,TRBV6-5,TGTGCCAGCAGTAGCCGTCAGGGGGCTCGGGAAAAACTGTTTTTT,CASSSRQGAREKLFF
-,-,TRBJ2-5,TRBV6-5,TGTGCCAGCAGTCCATCGACTCAAGAGACCCAGTACTTC,CASSPSTQETQYF
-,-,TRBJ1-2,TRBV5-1,TGCGCCAGCAGCTTATCCGCAGGGCTCTATGGCTACACCTTC,CASSLSAGLYGYTF
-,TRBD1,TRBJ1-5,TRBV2,TGTGCCAGCAGTGAAGATAGGGGGCTTCAGCCCCAGCATTTT,CASSEDRGLQPQHF